This T cell receptor beta chain was sequenced for a study of blood T cell repertoires in COVID-19. Whole-study context: The United States, Italy and Spain provided the acute and convalescent COVID-19 samples. Nucleic acid was either cDNA or gDNA, and it came from T cells, B-cell-depleted T cells, or PBMCs.

Germline CDR1 and CDR2: SGHNT and YYREEE (reference sequence). The CDR3 has 15 amino acids. V trimming: 1 base; J trimming: 10 bases; junction bases outside the gene matches: 9. Some clones are missing from TCRdb's copy, which holds only in-frame ones; the method was immunoSEQ multiplex PCR. The sample has 200,000 to 300,000 clones, 84% seen once. Material: peripheral blood. V usage is TRBV5-4 and J usage is TRBJ2-1; 9 bases map to TRBD1. This receptor was taken from a man aged 35 to 55 who had recovered from COVID-19. CDR3 residues: CASSLNAGQGVEQFF. CDR3 DNA sequence: TGTGCCAGCAGCTTGAATGCGGGACAGGGTGTGGAGCAGTTCTTC.